The following is a TCR beta chain sequence with its context. Its antigen is not identified. Trimming left V 2 bases short and J 1 base short, with 14 bases between. In germline, CDR1 is SNHLY, CDR2 FYNNEI. The CDR3 runs to 16 residues. Generated by immunoSEQ multiplex PCR, the TCRdb table keeps only in-frame clones and is missing some. The sample lists 600,000 to 750,000 clones; just under 75% were seen once. This specimen belongs to a study of shared clonotypes between healthy human individuals. Study-level results: Clonotype sharing among donors, it was expected, would be affected by sequencing depth.

The rearrangement joins TRBV2 to TRBJ2-5, with D perhaps matching TRBD1 (6 bases). The receptor was isolated from a woman in her thirties in good health. The sample taken for sequencing was memory CD4+ T cells sorted from blood. Subset given: CD45RA-negative fraction. CDR3 nucleotide sequence: TGTGCCAGCAGTGAACCCCGAGGGGGACGCCAAGAGACCCAGTACTTC. Translation gives CASSEPRGGRQETQYF.